Listed below are T cell receptor beta chains from one sample, sequenced in a study of shared clonotypes between healthy human individuals. The assay was immunoSEQ multiplex PCR, and TCRdb's table has in-frame clones only and misses some. The sample has 2,500,000 or so clones; approximately 94% are singletons. The sequenced material came from naive CD4+ T cells from PBMCs. Receptors originate from a man between 18 and 29 years old in good health. Some clones in this sample may be carry-over from other donors' samples. The CDR3 runs from the conserved cysteine through the conserved F or W. The D gene is left open where the match is weak. Not all rows give a size; the values are once, few, many and, for expanded clones, a class.

J gene: TRBJ1-1
CDR3 length: 15
D gene: .
clone size: once
V gene: TRBV25-1
CDR3 protein: CATSSRSRTLPEAFF

J gene: TRBJ2-1
CDR3 length: 18
D gene: TRBD1
clone size: .
V gene: TRBV7-8
CDR3 protein: CASSLPGQGISSYNEQFF

J gene: TRBJ1-5
CDR3 length: 12
D gene: .
clone size: .
V gene: TRBV5-5
CDR3 protein: CASSLGNQPQHF

J gene: TRBJ2-7
CDR3 length: 20
D gene: TRBD2
clone size: once
V gene: TRBV5-1
CDR3 protein: CASSFRAGGRERGRSYEQYF

J gene: TRBJ1-5
CDR3 length: 14
D gene: .
clone size: .
V gene: TRBV5-6
CDR3 protein: CASSLGQQNQPQHF

J gene: TRBJ2-5
CDR3 length: 17
D gene: TRBD2
clone size: .
V gene: TRBV7-9
CDR3 protein: CASSLGGTSGNQETQYF

J gene: TRBJ2-5
CDR3 length: 14
D gene: .
clone size: .
V gene: TRBV6-6
CDR3 protein: CASSSGALQETQYF

J gene: TRBJ2-7
CDR3 length: 11
D gene: .
clone size: .
V gene: TRBV20-1
CDR3 protein: CSALASYEQYF

J gene: TRBJ2-7
CDR3 length: 14
D gene: .
clone size: .
V gene: TRBV18
CDR3 protein: CASSPLRGDYEQYF

J gene: TRBJ1-2
CDR3 length: 15
D gene: TRBD1
clone size: .
V gene: TRBV9
CDR3 protein: CASSAGTGGNYGYTF

J gene: TRBJ1-2
CDR3 length: 15
D gene: .
clone size: .
V gene: TRBV19
CDR3 protein: CASTLVGGSHYGYTF

J gene: TRBJ2-3
CDR3 length: 15
D gene: TRBD2
clone size: .
V gene: TRBV11-2
CDR3 protein: CASSLDLLAASGQYF

J gene: TRBJ1-1
CDR3 length: 14
D gene: .
clone size: .
V gene: TRBV5-1
CDR3 protein: CASSFDRSNTEAFF

J gene: TRBJ2-7
CDR3 length: 12
D gene: .
clone size: once
V gene: TRBV28
CDR3 protein: CASSFGSYEQYF

J gene: TRBJ2-2
CDR3 length: 14
D gene: .
clone size: .
V gene: TRBV27
CDR3 protein: CASSYRLNTGELFF

J gene: TRBJ2-7
CDR3 length: 14
D gene: .
clone size: .
V gene: TRBV6-1
CDR3 protein: CASSEIDGPYEQYF

J gene: TRBJ2-7
CDR3 length: 12
D gene: .
clone size: .
V gene: TRBV29-1
CDR3 protein: CSVEDLPGKGYF

J gene: TRBJ1-2
CDR3 length: 13
D gene: .
clone size: .
V gene: TRBV9
CDR3 protein: CASSVDRDYGYTF

J gene: TRBJ1-1
CDR3 length: 12
D gene: .
clone size: .
V gene: TRBV7-9
CDR3 protein: CATANSLTEAFF

J gene: TRBJ2-7
CDR3 length: 12
D gene: .
clone size: .
V gene: TRBV18
CDR3 protein: CASSPGYYEQYF

J gene: TRBJ2-2
CDR3 length: 16
D gene: .
clone size: once
V gene: TRBV28
CDR3 protein: CASSYGEGPSLGELFF

J gene: TRBJ1-2
CDR3 length: 15
D gene: .
clone size: .
V gene: TRBV5-1
CDR3 protein: CASSLEVELHYGYTF

J gene: TRBJ1-3
CDR3 length: 15
D gene: .
clone size: .
V gene: TRBV28
CDR3 protein: CASRHRRDAGNTIYF

J gene: TRBJ2-7
CDR3 length: 15
D gene: .
clone size: .
V gene: TRBV5-1
CDR3 protein: CASSLVGGARYEQYF

J gene: TRBJ2-2
CDR3 length: 17
D gene: TRBD2
clone size: .
V gene: TRBV7-8
CDR3 protein: CASSLQLTSGRAGELFF

J gene: TRBJ2-7
CDR3 length: 13
D gene: .
clone size: .
V gene: TRBV28
CDR3 protein: CASSLPRSYEQYF

J gene: TRBJ1-4
CDR3 length: 15
D gene: .
clone size: .
V gene: TRBV5-1
CDR3 protein: CASSFSTGAGEKLFF

J gene: TRBJ1-5
CDR3 length: 17
D gene: .
clone size: .
V gene: TRBV27
CDR3 protein: CASSLSPLTGATQPQHF

J gene: TRBJ2-5
CDR3 length: 13
D gene: .
clone size: .
V gene: TRBV6-5
CDR3 protein: CASSYSGKETQYF

J gene: TRBJ2-1
CDR3 length: 16
D gene: .
clone size: .
V gene: TRBV9
CDR3 protein: CASSVDSWRGGDEQFF

J gene: TRBJ2-7
CDR3 length: 15
D gene: .
clone size: .
V gene: TRBV5-5
CDR3 protein: CASSRPGTGNYEQYF

J gene: TRBJ2-1
CDR3 length: 19
D gene: TRBD2
clone size: .
V gene: TRBV2
CDR3 protein: CASRAGTSGSWSSYNEQFF

J gene: TRBJ1-4
CDR3 length: 15
D gene: .
clone size: once
V gene: TRBV5-1
CDR3 protein: CASSLMGTTNEKLFF

J gene: TRBJ1-6
CDR3 length: 14
D gene: .
clone size: .
V gene: TRBV6-5
CDR3 protein: CASSYAGYGSPLHF

J gene: TRBJ2-1
CDR3 length: 16
D gene: TRBD2
clone size: .
V gene: TRBV27
CDR3 protein: CASSPLAGARNNEQFF

J gene: TRBJ2-1
CDR3 length: 15
D gene: .
clone size: .
V gene: TRBV5-4
CDR3 protein: CASSLPAHSGNEQFF

J gene: TRBJ1-6
CDR3 length: 17
D gene: TRBD1
clone size: .
V gene: TRBV30
CDR3 protein: CAWSRDRGRRGGSPLHF

J gene: TRBJ2-7
CDR3 length: 13
D gene: .
clone size: .
V gene: TRBV27
CDR3 protein: CATRSGLSYEQYF

J gene: TRBJ2-1
CDR3 length: 20
D gene: TRBD2
clone size: .
V gene: TRBV4-2
CDR3 protein: CASSQEWGGRAVGPYNEQFF

J gene: TRBJ1-5
CDR3 length: 15
D gene: TRBD1
clone size: .
V gene: TRBV28
CDR3 protein: CATYPGTGEGQPQHF

J gene: TRBJ1-1
CDR3 length: 10
D gene: .
clone size: .
V gene: TRBV29-1
CDR3 protein: CSVVEGGAFF

J gene: TRBJ1-3
CDR3 length: 14
D gene: .
clone size: once
V gene: TRBV5-1
CDR3 protein: CASSFGEPGNTIYF

J gene: TRBJ1-4
CDR3 length: 14
D gene: .
clone size: .
V gene: TRBV15
CDR3 protein: CATSRTRRGEKLFF

J gene: TRBJ1-2
CDR3 length: 14
D gene: .
clone size: .
V gene: TRBV5-1
CDR3 protein: CASSLFGGDDGYTF

J gene: TRBJ2-3
CDR3 length: 17
D gene: TRBD1
clone size: .
V gene: TRBV7-8
CDR3 protein: CASSLGEGDRGTNTQYF

J gene: TRBJ2-4
CDR3 length: 16
D gene: .
clone size: .
V gene: TRBV19
CDR3 protein: CASSPDGGKSKNIQYF

J gene: TRBJ1-4
CDR3 length: 13
D gene: .
clone size: .
V gene: TRBV10-1
CDR3 protein: CASSAGGGEKLFF

J gene: TRBJ1-1
CDR3 length: 14
D gene: .
clone size: .
V gene: TRBV5-1
CDR3 protein: CASSLASAAREAFF

J gene: TRBJ2-7
CDR3 length: 15
D gene: TRBD2
clone size: .
V gene: TRBV6-6
CDR3 protein: CASSSSSGFSYEQYF

J gene: TRBJ1-4
CDR3 length: 12
D gene: .
clone size: .
V gene: TRBV2
CDR3 protein: CASRRANEKLFF

J gene: TRBJ1-2
CDR3 length: 14
D gene: TRBD1
clone size: once
V gene: TRBV6-1
CDR3 protein: CASRNRGLFYGYTF

J gene: TRBJ1-5
CDR3 length: 15
D gene: .
clone size: once
V gene: TRBV7-6
CDR3 protein: CASSPIGGGNQPQHF

J gene: TRBJ2-7
CDR3 length: 15
D gene: .
clone size: .
V gene: TRBV19
CDR3 protein: CASSTGPERGWEQYF

J gene: TRBJ1-2
CDR3 length: 14
D gene: .
clone size: once
V gene: TRBV5-4
CDR3 protein: CASSSAGAPYGYTF

J gene: TRBJ1-2
CDR3 length: 15
D gene: .
clone size: once
V gene: TRBV18
CDR3 protein: CASSSTSGTVGGYTF

J gene: TRBJ2-5
CDR3 length: 15
D gene: .
clone size: once
V gene: TRBV9
CDR3 protein: CASSVLSGYQETQYF